This TCR beta chain is drawn from a study of T-cell reconstitution after alpha-beta-depleted transplantation in children. Study findings and constraints: Several hundred rapidly expanded clones from non-depleted graft cells reportedly supplied alpha-beta T cells about two months post-transplant. By one year post-transplant, T-cell counts and diversity largely arose from T cells that were newly produced. Some patients owed their high day-60 TCRbeta diversity to surviving recipient T cells and thymic progenitors.

The CDR3 has 16 amino acids. Germline values: CDR1 DFQATT, CDR2 SNEGSKA (reference sequence). The trim removed 3 bases at V and 4 bases at J, leaving 11 bases unmatched. Preparation of the TCRbeta library used unique molecular identifiers. In TCRdb, the PCR reads were re-called with MiXCR into one record per CDR3 protein. The table shows about 250,000 distinct CDR3 sequences, with 20% to 30% occurring only once. As regards this clonotype: Antigen specificity is unknown.

This chain connects TRBV20-1 to TRBJ2-5; 10 nucleotides agree with TRBD1. This sequence originates from a female patient aged 2-9 years who had a stem cell transplant for congenital amegakaryocytic thrombocytopenia, so the T cells may come from the graft donor. The sequences come from PBMCs, mostly from graft donor cells, collected 360 days after TCRalphabeta/CD19-depleted stem cell transplant. Written as DNA, the CDR3 is TGCAGTGCTAGGCTCCGGGACAGGGGAGGCGGAGAGACCCAGTACTTC. Its protein is CSARLRDRGGGETQYF.